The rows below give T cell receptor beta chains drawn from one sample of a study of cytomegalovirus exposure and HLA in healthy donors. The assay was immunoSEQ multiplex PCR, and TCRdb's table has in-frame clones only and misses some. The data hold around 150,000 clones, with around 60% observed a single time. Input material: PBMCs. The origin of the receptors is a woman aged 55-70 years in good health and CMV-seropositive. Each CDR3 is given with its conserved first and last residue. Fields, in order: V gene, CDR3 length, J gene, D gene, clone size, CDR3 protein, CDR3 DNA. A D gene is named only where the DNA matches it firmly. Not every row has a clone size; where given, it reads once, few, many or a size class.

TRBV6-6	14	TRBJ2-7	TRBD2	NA	CASSGLAGGYEQYF	TGTGCCAGCAGTGGACTAGCGGGAGGCTACGAGCAGTACTTC
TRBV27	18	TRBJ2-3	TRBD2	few	CASSLIPGTSGRGDTQYF	TGTGCCAGCAGTCTTATTCCGGGGACTAGCGGGAGGGGGGATACGCAGTATTTT
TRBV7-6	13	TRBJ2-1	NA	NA	CASSLLAYNEQFF	TGTGCCAGCAGCTTGCTAGCCTACAATGAGCAGTTCTTC
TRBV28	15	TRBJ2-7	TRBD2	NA	CASSSWTSGSYEQYF	TGTGCCAGCAGCTCCTGGACTAGCGGGAGTTACGAGCAGTACTTC
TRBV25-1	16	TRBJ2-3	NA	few	CASSEYSGGGADTQYF	TGTGCCAGCAGTGAATATTCCGGAGGGGGCGCAGATACGCAGTATTTT
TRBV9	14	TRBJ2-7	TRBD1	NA	CASSFGDRGREQYF	TGTGCCAGCAGTTTCGGGGACAGGGGGAGGGAGCAGTACTTC
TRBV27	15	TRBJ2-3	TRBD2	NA	CASSETSGFGDTQYF	TGTGCCAGCAGTGAGACTAGCGGTTTTGGGGATACGCAGTATTTT
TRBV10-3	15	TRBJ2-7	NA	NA	CAISESREMGYEQYF	TGTGCCATCAGTGAGTCCCGGGAGATGGGATACGAGCAGTACTTC
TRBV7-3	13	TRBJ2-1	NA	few	CASSPGGYNEQFF	TGTGCCAGCAGCCCAGGAGGCTACAATGAGCAGTTCTTC
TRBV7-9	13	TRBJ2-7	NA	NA	CASSWARSGEQYF	TGTGCCAGCAGCTGGGCGCGCTCCGGTGAGCAGTACTTC
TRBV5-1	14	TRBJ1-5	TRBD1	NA	CASSLSTGDQPQHF	TGCGCCAGCAGCCTCTCGACAGGGGATCAGCCCCAGCATTTT
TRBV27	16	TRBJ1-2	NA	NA	CASSSGPQFYGYGYTF	TGTGCCAGCAGTTCGGGTCCCCAATTCTATGGCTATGGCTACACCTTC
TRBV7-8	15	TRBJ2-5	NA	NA	CASSFNYKLQETQYF	TGTGCCAGCAGCTTCAACTACAAGTTACAAGAGACCCAGTACTTC
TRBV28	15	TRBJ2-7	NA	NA	CASSLSFGGNYEQYF	TGTGCCAGCAGTTTAAGTTTCGGCGGAAACTACGAGCAGTACTTC
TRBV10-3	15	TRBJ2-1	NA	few	CAISDEGMRYNEQFF	TGTGCCATCAGTGATGAGGGTATGCGCTACAATGAGCAGTTCTTC
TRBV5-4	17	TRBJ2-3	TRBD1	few	CASSSVVGQTSTDTQYF	TGTGCCAGCAGCTCTGTTGTGGGACAGACTAGCACAGATACGCAGTATTTT
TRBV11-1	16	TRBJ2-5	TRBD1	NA	CASSLVGQGASETQYF	TGTGCCAGCAGCTTAGTAGGACAGGGGGCTTCAGAGACCCAGTACTTC
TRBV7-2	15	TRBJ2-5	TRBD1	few	CASSLEDRRWETQYF	TGTGCCAGCAGTCTCGAGGACAGGAGGTGGGAGACCCAGTACTTC
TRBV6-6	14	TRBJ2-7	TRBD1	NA	CASSYSGQGEEQYF	TGTGCCAGCAGTTACTCCGGACAGGGAGAAGAGCAGTACTTC
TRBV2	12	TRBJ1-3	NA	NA	CASTGSGNTIYF	TGTGCCAGCACGGGTTCCGGAAACACCATATATTTT
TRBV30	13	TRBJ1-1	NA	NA	CAWSLQSNTEAFF	TGTGCCTGGTCCCTTCAGTCGAACACTGAAGCTTTCTTT
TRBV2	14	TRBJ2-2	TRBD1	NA	CATKGQANTGELFF	TGTGCCACCAAGGGACAGGCGAACACCGGGGAGCTGTTTTTT
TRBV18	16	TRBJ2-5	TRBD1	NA	CASSPGRTGRRETQYF	TGTGCCAGCTCACCCGGCCGGACAGGGCGAAGAGAGACCCAGTACTTC
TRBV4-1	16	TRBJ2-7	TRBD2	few	CASSLGTGLADYEQYF	TGCGCCAGCAGCCTCGGAACCGGACTAGCGGACTACGAGCAGTACTTC
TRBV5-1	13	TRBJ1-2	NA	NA	CASRRDSDYGYTF	TGCGCCAGCAGAAGGGACTCAGACTATGGCTACACCTTC
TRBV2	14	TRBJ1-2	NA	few	CASRVARTNYGYTF	TGTGCCAGCAGGGTTGCGAGGACTAACTATGGCTACACCTTC
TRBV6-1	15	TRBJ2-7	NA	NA	CASRKQGRPLYEQYF	TGTGCCAGCAGAAAACAGGGGAGGCCCCTCTACGAGCAGTACTTC
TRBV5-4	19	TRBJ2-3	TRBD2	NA	CASSLGAAGGPRALNTQYF	TGTGCCAGCAGCTTGGGGGCTGCGGGAGGGCCCCGGGCCCTGAATACGCAGTATTTT
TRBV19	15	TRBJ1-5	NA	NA	CASSTYRESNQPQHF	TGTGCCAGTAGTACCTACAGGGAGAGCAATCAGCCCCAGCATTTT
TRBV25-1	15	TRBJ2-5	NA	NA	CASSEGPGRWETQYF	TGTGCCAGCAGTGAGGGACCGGGGAGGTGGGAGACCCAGTACTTC